This entry describes one T cell receptor (beta chain). The antigen is unknown. This specimen comes from a study of lymphopenia after photon versus proton radiotherapy. The study, taken as a whole, reports: In patients who died, overall survival fell as post-nadir TCR diversity dropped more. Survival link was tested only in deceased patients; proton benefit remains a possibility. After the lymphocyte nadir, photon-treated repertoires showed oligoclonal expansion, especially of CD8+ Temra cells. Relative stability marked proton patients; photon patients lost diversity and naive cells.

Sequenced by immunoSEQ multiplex PCR; TCRdb stores in-frame clones only, minus some. The sample lists about 40,000 clones, about 86% occurring once. V lost 1 base to trimming and J lost 1 base, with 7 bases between them. The CDR3 is 15 amino acids. Germline loops: CDR1 SGHVS, CDR2 FNYEAQ. This specimen consisted of peripheral blood, obtained from a patient treated with proton-based radiotherapy. The gene calls are TRBV7-6 and TRBJ1-4; D call uncertain. The receptor comes from a woman in her seventies with pancreatic cancer. Some clones in this sample may be carry-over from other donors' samples. The CDR3 DNA reads TGTGCCAGCAGCTTAGGGCAGTTAACTAATGAAAAACTGTTTTTT. Amino acid sequence: CASSLGQLTNEKLFF.